The rows below give T cell receptor beta chains drawn from one sample of a study of blood T cell repertoires in COVID-19. Sequencing used immunoSEQ multiplex PCR; TCRdb keeps in-frame clones, though not all of them. Here the sample spans over 400,000 clones, about 89% being singletons. Specimen: peripheral blood. Every receptor here comes from a woman between 50 and 59 years old with COVID-19, enrolled during active disease. CDR3s include the opening cysteine and the closing phenylalanine or tryptophan. The listing skips clone size in some rows; elsewhere it reads once, few, many or a size class.

j_call | clone_size | v_call | cdr3_aa
TRBJ2-7 | few | TRBV25-1 | CASSDVGKRDEQYF
TRBJ2-1 | . | TRBV13 | CASSPGSGGAGNEQFF
TRBJ2-7 | . | TRBV4-1 | CASSPRQGMIYEQYF
TRBJ2-4 | . | TRBV10-3 | CAISDRASGAAGKNIQYF
TRBJ2-1 | . | TRBV11-3 | CASSFSGGNEQFF
TRBJ2-7 | . | TRBV27 | CASSPPGVAYEQYF
TRBJ1-1 | . | TRBV19 | CASSRSGGRTEAFF
TRBJ1-5 | . | TRBV6-5 | CASSLTGSQPQHF
TRBJ2-7 | few | TRBV12-3/TRBV12-4 | CASSGTGVGEQYF
TRBJ2-7 | . | TRBV27 | CASSFREGVYEQYF
TRBJ2-1 | . | TRBV6-1 | CASSVRGDSLNNEQFF
TRBJ2-3 | . | TRBV14 | CASSVPGRAGTQYF
TRBJ1-2 | . | TRBV5-1 | CASKPGQGPYYGYTF
TRBJ1-2 | . | TRBV30 | CATDGGYTF
TRBJ2-5 | . | TRBV6-5 | CASSYSGGETQYF
TRBJ1-5 | . | TRBV6-5 | CASGQSGGQPQHF
TRBJ1-1 | . | TRBV11-2 | CASSRGRTGNTEAFF